This T cell receptor (beta chain) was profiled in a study of T cell responses to AZD1222 COVID-19 vaccine. Remarks on this clone: What it recognizes is unknown.

CDR3 length: 17 amino acids. Germline CDR1 is MNHEY and CDR2 is SMNVEV (reference sequence). Unmatched junction bases numbered 11, after V lost 7 bases and J lost 3 bases. Findings of the study overall: Spike-wide coverage was observed for vaccine-associated CD4 TCRs, with dominant responses at 160-218 and 743-854.

TCRdb keeps only in-frame clones here, not all; method: immunoSEQ multiplex PCR. The data contain fewer than 110,000 clones, roughly 84% of them seen just once; the ten biggest clones take up 15% to 20%. The sample consisted of peripheral blood, taken on day 0 of AZD1222 vaccination. This TCR was recovered from an adult in good health. The chain carries TRBV27 and TRBJ2-1, with TRBD1 identical over 11 bases. CDR3 sequence reads: CASTTSHGTGGYNEQFF. The CDR3 DNA reads as TGTGCCAGCACCACTTCTCACGGGACAGGGGGCTACAATGAGCAGTTCTTC.